Listed here are 18 T cell receptor beta chains from one sample, sequenced in a study of cytomegalovirus exposure and HLA in healthy donors. Primers: 60 Vbeta forward and 13 Jbeta reverse. Repertoires were generated with immunoSEQ multiplex PCR, while TCRdb's copy carries only in-frame clones and drops some. The table includes 150,000 to 200,000 clones, 75% to 85% detected once. The sample taken for sequencing was PBMCs. The receptors shown here come from a woman between 18 and 30 years old in good health and CMV-seropositive.

The chain carries TRBV7-6 and TRBJ1-2; D is undetermined. The CDR3 is 13 residues long. CDR1 is SGHVS and CDR2 is FNYEAQ in the germline V gene. V lost 0 bases to trimming and J lost 7 bases, with 9 bases between them. CDR3 region: CASSLALSVGYTF. Written as DNA, the CDR3 is TGTGCCAGCAGCTTAGCGCTTAGTGTTGGCTACACCTTC.

The chain combines TRBV18 with TRBJ2-7; 7 nucleotides line up with TRBD1. This CDR3 region has 14 residues. V was clipped by 3 bases and J by 2 bases; unmatched bases: 4. Germline assignment: CDR1 KGHSH and CDR2 LQKENI. CDR3 amino acids: CASSPPTGPYEQYF. The CDR3 coding sequence is TGTGCCAGCTCACCGCCGACAGGGCCCTACGAGCAGTACTTC.

This clone was found a few times. The V call is TRBV5-1, the J call TRBJ2-5, with TRBD1 matching 10 bases. Germline-derived CDR1 and CDR2 are SGHRS and YFSETQ. V gave up 5 bases and J gave up 7 bases; unmatched junction bases: 14. The CDR3 has 16 amino acids. The CDR3 protein is CASSHSGDRGRGTQYF. The CDR3 DNA reads as TGCGCCAGCAGTCATTCCGGTGACAGGGGGCGTGGGACCCAGTACTTC. The whole variable domain, filled in from reference TRBV5-1 and TRBJ2-5, reads KAGVTQTPRYLIKTRGQQVTLSCSPISGHRSVSWYQQTPGQGLQFLFEYFSETQRNKGNFPGRFSGRQFSNSRSEMNVSTLELGDSALYLCASSHSGDRGRGTQYFGPGTRLLVL.

This clone has more than one count but fewer than ten. The genes are TRBV9 and TRBJ1-1; a possible D gene is TRBD1 (5 bases). In germline, CDR1 is SGDLS, CDR2 YYNGEE. V was trimmed by 0 bases and J by 5 bases, leaving 14 bases between them. This CDR3 contains 15 residues. The CDR3 DNA reads TGTGCCAGCAGCGTAGCGGCCAGGGAGGATACTGAAGCTTTCTTT. It translates to CASSVAAREDTEAFF.

The chain recombines TRBV5-1 with TRBJ1-6; 9 bases line up with TRBD1. J gave up 5 bases and V 0 bases, and 3 bases lay outside the gene matches. Germline CDR1 reads SGHRS; CDR2 reads YFSETQ. The CDR3 has 16 residues. CDR3 in DNA: TGCGCCAGCAGCTTGGCCGGGACAGGGAATAATTCACCCCTCCACTTT. It specifies CASSLAGTGNNSPLHF.

V and J are TRBV11-2 and TRBJ2-5; weak D call: TRBD2 (6 bases). CDR3 length: 16 residues. The V end lost 4 bases, the J end lost 5 bases, and 20 bases lay between the germline ends. Germline CDR1 is SGHAT and CDR2 is FQNNGV. The CDR3 loop is CASSSIGDSMGETQYF. DNA for the CDR3: TGTGCCAGCAGCTCGATCGGGGACTCCATGGGGGAGACCCAGTACTTC.

This clone was detected once. The rearrangement links TRBV2 to TRBJ2-1; 9 bases align to TRBD2. V gave up 7 bases and J gave up 2 bases; unmatched junction bases: 6. The CDR3 length is 15 residues. Germline loops: CDR1 SNHLY, CDR2 FYNNEI. The CDR3 DNA reads TGTGCCAGCACCTTTAGCGGGGGCCCCTACAATGAGCAGTTCTTC. This codes for CASTFSGGPYNEQFF.

The chain employs TRBV15 and TRBJ1-6; D is undetermined. CDR3 size: 16 residues. With 0 bases removed from V and 9 bases from J, the gap between germline ends came to 15 bases. The germline V gene has CDR1 LNHNV and CDR2 YYDKDF (reference sequence). The CDR3 coding sequence is TGTGCCACCAGCAGAGACCCGGGTTCCCCAAGTTCACCCCTCCACTTT. Its translation: CATSRDPGSPSSPLHF.

The rearrangement links TRBV6-5 to TRBJ2-3; TRBD1 aligns across 7 bases. The CDR3 length is 14 residues. The germline V gene has CDR1 MNHEY and CDR2 SVGAGI. V dropped 5 bases and J dropped 3; count of bases not matched to a gene: 5. CDR3 coding DNA: TGTGCCAGCAGTCACTTGACAGGGACAGATACGCAGTATTTT. It yields the protein CASSHLTGTDTQYF.

The V call is TRBV5-6, the J call TRBJ2-2; 8 nucleotides line up with TRBD2. The CDR3 consists of 17 residues. J lost 4 bases, V lost 4 bases, and 12 bases had no gene match. Germline V gives CDR1 SGHDT, CDR2 YYEEEE. The CDR3 loop reads CASSLYMGLVATGELFF. The CDR3 bases are TGTGCCAGCAGCCTGTACATGGGACTAGTTGCCACCGGGGAGCTGTTTTTT.

Concerning this clone itself: The sample holds other DNA sequences that translate to the same CDR3. This rearrangement joins TRBV6-4 to TRBJ2-3, with D perhaps matching TRBD2 (5 bases). CDR1 is MRHNA and CDR2 is SNTAGT in the germline V gene. Trimming removed 3 bases at V and 0 bases at J, with 7 bases between. This CDR3 is 14 amino acids long. CDR3 sequence (DNA): TGTGCCAGCAGTGAACGGGGAAGCACAGATACGCAGTATTTT. It codes for CASSERGSTDTQYF.

In the case of this clone: Within the sample, other DNA sequences also encode this same CDR3. CDR3 loop: CASSSGFGQPQHF. CDR3 nucleotide sequence: TGTGCCAGCTCTTCAGGTTTCGGACAGCCCCAGCATTTT. J is TRBJ1-5 and V is TRBV27; D not resolved. The CDR3 is 13 residues long. Germline V lookup: CDR1 MNHEY, CDR2 SMNVEV (reference sequence). The ends were cut back, 8 bases at V and 7 bases at J, with 15 bases in the middle.

The rearrangement joins TRBV7-9 to TRBJ1-4, with a tentative D call TRBD1 (5 bases). Germline V gene lookup returns CDR1 SEHNR and CDR2 FQNEAQ (reference sequence). The CDR3 is 15 amino acids. The ends were cut back, 5 bases at V and 8 bases at J, with 18 bases in the middle. CDR3 protein: CASSGTGGGREKLFF. DNA of the CDR3: TGTGCCAGCAGCGGGACGGGGGGTGGTAGAGAAAAACTGTTTTTT.

The J gene is TRBJ1-1, the V gene TRBV19; D remains unclear. The CDR3 spans 13 residues. The V gene lost 0 bases and the J gene lost 1 base, with 3 bases spanning the gap. Germline-derived CDR1 and CDR2 are LNHDA and SQIVND (reference sequence). This chain's CDR3 is CASSIDRNTEAFF. The CDR3 DNA sequence: TGTGCCAGTAGTATAGATCGGAACACTGAAGCTTTCTTT.

The V call is TRBV19, the J call TRBJ2-1; 8 nucleotides align to TRBD2. After removal of 6 bases from V and 7 bases from J, the junction contained 5 bases not matched to a gene. The CDR3 has 13 residues. CDR1 and CDR2 (germline): LNHDA, SQIVND (reference sequence). The CDR3 DNA reads as TGTGCCAGTAGGGGACTAGTCGGTAATGAGCAGTTCTTC. It encodes CASRGLVGNEQFF. The entire variable domain, with the rest obtained from reference TRBV19 and TRBJ2-1, is as follows: DGGITQSPKYLFRKEGQNVTLSCEQNLNHDAMYWYRQDPGQGLRLIYYSQIVNDFQKGDIAEGYSVSREKKESFPLTVTSAQKNPTAFYLCASRGLVGNEQFFGPGTRLTVL.

The rearrangement joins TRBV11-3 to TRBJ2-5; D is possibly TRBD1 (5 bases). V was trimmed by 6 bases and J by 3 bases, leaving 8 bases between them. The length of the CDR3 is 12 residues. Germline-derived CDR1 and CDR2 are SGHNT and YENEEA. CDR3 in amino acids: CASSHRKETQYF. The CDR3 DNA is TGTGCCAGCAGTCACAGGAAAGAGACCCAGTACTTC.

This clone was seen a few times. The chain employs TRBV12-5 and TRBJ2-3; TRBD1 might be the D (7 bases). The CDR3 sequence is 15 residues long. Germline V gene data show CDR1 as LGHNT and CDR2 as FRNRAP. Between the trimmed V and J ends, which lost 6 bases and 3 bases, there was a span of 16 bases. The CDR3 reads CASGLWRGHTDTQYF. The DNA for the CDR3 is TGTGCTAGTGGCTTATGGAGGGGGCATACAGATACGCAGTATTTT.

This rearrangement joins TRBV28 to TRBJ2-2; 7 bases match TRBD1. After removal of 2 bases from V and 1 base from J, the junction contained 1 base not matched to a gene. Germline V gene sequence: CDR1 MDHEN, CDR2 SYDVKM. CDR3 length: 15 residues. The CDR3 coding sequence is TGTGCCAGCAGTTTAGGGACAGTGAACACCGGGGAGCTGTTTTTT. Translation: CASSLGTVNTGELFF.